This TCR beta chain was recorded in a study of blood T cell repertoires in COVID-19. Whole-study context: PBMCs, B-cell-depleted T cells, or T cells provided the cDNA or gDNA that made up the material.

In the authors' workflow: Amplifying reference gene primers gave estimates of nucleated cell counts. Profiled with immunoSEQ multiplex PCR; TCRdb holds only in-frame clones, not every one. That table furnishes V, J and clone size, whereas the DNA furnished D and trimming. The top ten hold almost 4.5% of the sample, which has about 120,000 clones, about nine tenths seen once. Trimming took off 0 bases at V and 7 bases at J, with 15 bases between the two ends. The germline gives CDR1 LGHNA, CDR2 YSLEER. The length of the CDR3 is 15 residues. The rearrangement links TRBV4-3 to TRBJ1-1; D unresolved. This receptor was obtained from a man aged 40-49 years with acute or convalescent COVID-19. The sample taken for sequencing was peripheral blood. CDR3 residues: CASSQESAAGGEAFF. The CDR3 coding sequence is TGCGCCAGCAGCCAAGAGTCGGCGGCGGGAGGTGAAGCTTTCTTT.